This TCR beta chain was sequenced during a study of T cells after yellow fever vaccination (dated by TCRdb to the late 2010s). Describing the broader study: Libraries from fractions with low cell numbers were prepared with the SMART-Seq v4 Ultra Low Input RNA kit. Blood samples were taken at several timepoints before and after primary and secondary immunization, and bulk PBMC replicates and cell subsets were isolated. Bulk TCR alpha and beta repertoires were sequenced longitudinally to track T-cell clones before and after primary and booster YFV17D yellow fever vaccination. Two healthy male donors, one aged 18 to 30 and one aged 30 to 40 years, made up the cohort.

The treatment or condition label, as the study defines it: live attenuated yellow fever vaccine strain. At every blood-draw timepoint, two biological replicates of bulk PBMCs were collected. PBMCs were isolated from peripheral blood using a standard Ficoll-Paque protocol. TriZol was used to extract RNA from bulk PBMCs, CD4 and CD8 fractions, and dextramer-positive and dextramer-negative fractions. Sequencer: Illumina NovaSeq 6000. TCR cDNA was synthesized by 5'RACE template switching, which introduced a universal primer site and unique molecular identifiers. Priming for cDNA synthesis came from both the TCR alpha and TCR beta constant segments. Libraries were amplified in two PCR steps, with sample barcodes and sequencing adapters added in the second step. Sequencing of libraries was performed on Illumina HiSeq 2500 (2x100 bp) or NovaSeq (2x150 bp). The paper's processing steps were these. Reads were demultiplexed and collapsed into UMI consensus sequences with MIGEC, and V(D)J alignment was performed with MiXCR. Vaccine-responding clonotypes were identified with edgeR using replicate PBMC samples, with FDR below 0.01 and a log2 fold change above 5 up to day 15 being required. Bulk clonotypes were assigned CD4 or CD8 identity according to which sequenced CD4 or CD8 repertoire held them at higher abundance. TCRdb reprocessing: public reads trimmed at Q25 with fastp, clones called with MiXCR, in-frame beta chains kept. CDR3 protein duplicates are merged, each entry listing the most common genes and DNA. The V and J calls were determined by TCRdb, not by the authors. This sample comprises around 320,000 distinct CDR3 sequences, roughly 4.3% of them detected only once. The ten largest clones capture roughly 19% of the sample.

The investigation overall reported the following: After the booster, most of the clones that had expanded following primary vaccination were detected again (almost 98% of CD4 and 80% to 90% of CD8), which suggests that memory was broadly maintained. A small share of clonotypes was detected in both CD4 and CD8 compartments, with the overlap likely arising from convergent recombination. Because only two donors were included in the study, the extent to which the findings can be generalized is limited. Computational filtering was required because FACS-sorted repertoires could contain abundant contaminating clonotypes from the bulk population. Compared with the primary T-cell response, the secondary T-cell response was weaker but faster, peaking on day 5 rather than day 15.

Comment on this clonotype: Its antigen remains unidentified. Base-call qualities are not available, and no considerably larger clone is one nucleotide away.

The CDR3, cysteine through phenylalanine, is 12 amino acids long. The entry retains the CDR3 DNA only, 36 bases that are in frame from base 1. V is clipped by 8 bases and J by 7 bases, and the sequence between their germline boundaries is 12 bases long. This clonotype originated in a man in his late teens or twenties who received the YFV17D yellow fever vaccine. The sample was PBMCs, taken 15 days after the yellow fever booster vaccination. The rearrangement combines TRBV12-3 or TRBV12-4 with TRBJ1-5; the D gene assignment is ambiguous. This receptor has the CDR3 CASGVGRQPQHF. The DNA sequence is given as TGTGCCAGCGGCGTAGGGAGACAGCCCCAGCATTTT.